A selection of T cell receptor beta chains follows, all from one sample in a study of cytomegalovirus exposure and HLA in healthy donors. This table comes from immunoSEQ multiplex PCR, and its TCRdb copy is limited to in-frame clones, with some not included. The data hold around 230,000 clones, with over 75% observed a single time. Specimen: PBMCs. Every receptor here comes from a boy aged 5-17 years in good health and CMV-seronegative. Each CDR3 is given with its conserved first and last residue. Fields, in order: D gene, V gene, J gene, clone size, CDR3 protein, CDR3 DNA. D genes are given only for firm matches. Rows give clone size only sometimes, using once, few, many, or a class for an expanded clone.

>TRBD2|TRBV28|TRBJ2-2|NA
CASSRLGPRLAGEPTGELFF
TGTGCCAGCAGTCGATTAGGTCCCAGACTAGCGGGAGAACCCACCGGGGAGCTGTTTTTT
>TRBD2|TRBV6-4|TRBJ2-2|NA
CASSSGKAGGELFF
TGTGCCAGCAGCAGCGGCAAAGCGGGGGGGGAGCTGTTTTTT
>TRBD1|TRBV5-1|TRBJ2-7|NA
CASSLRTGSSYEQYF
TGCGCCAGCAGCCTTAGGACAGGGAGCTCCTACGAGCAGTACTTC
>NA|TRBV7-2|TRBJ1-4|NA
CASSLYRGRGEKLFF
TGTGCCAGCAGCTTATATAGGGGTAGGGGTGAAAAACTGTTTTTT
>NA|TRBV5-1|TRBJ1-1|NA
CASSLEGAGMNTEAFF
TGCGCCAGCAGCTTGGAAGGTGCAGGAATGAACACTGAAGCTTTCTTT
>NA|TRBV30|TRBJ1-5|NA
CAWSGHSRNQPQHF
TGTGCCTGGAGTGGACATTCCCGCAATCAGCCCCAGCATTTT
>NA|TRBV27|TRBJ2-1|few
CASRWSSYNEQFF
TGTGCCAGCCGTTGGAGCTCCTACAATGAGCAGTTCTTC
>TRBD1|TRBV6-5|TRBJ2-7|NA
CASSPGVDRAYEQYF
TGTGCCAGCAGCCCCGGCGTCGACAGGGCCTACGAGCAGTACTTC
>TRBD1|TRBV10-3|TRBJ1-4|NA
CANRGQGGEKLFF
TGTGCCAACCGCGGACAGGGAGGTGAAAAACTGTTTTTT
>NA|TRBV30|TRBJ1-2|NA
CAWTPLRLYGYTF
TGTGCCTGGACCCCCCTTAGACTCTATGGCTACACCTTC
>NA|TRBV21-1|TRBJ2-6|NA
CASSNHDRGYCSGANVLTF
TGTGCCAGCAGCAACCATGACAGGGGTTATTGCTCTGGGGCCAACGTCCTGACTTTC
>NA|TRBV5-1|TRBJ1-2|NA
CASATALANYGYTF
TGCGCCAGCGCCACCGCCTTAGCCAACTATGGCTACACCTTC
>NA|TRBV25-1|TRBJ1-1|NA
CASSEYGGETEAFF
TGTGCCAGCAGTGAATATGGCGGGGAGACTGAAGCTTTCTTT
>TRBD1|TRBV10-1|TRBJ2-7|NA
CATPGQGAYEQYF
TGCGCCACTCCGGGACAGGGGGCCTACGAGCAGTACTTC
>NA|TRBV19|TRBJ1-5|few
CASRSSGIGNQPQHF
TGTGCCAGTAGATCCTCAGGAATCGGCAATCAGCCCCAGCATTTT
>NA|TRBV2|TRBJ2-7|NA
CASSVRDGRRVQYF
TGTGCCAGCAGCGTCCGGGACGGCCGGAGGGTGCAGTACTTC
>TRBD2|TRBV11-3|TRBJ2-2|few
CASSSFIGGRARAGELFF
TGTGCCAGCAGCTCCTTTATTGGCGGGAGGGCTCGGGCCGGGGAGCTGTTTTTT
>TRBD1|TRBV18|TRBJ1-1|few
CASSPYLDRGGTEAFF
TGTGCCAGCTCACCGTACTTGGACAGGGGTGGCACTGAAGCTTTCTTT
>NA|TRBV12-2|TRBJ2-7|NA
CASRSWALHTYEQYF
TGTGCAAGTCGCTCCTGGGCACTTCATACCTACGAGCAGTACTTC
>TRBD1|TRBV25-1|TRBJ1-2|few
CASSESPGGSVDGYTF
TGTGCCAGCAGTGAATCTCCAGGGGGCAGCGTAGATGGCTACACCTTC
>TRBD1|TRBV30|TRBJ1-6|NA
CAWRGQALDSPLHF
TGTGCCTGGAGGGGACAGGCTTTGGATTCACCCCTCCACTTT
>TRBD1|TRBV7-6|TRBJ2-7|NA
CASSDRGSRYEQYF
TGTGCCAGCAGTGACAGGGGGTCTCGCTACGAGCAGTACTTC
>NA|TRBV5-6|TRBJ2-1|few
CASRFGGNEQFF
TGTGCCAGCAGATTCGGGGGAAATGAGCAGTTCTTC
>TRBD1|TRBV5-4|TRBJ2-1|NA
CASIMDRGAYNEQFF
TGTGCCAGCATCATGGACAGGGGGGCGTACAATGAGCAGTTCTTC
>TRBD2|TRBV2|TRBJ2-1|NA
CASRGGTSGNAEQFF
TGTGCCAGCAGAGGGGGGACTAGCGGGAACGCTGAGCAGTTCTTC
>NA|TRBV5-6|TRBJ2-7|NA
CASSLVYGSYEQYF
TGTGCCAGCAGCTTGGTCTACGGGTCCTACGAGCAGTACTTC
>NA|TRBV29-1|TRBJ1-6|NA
CSASQGTNSPLHF
TGCAGCGCCTCACAGGGAACCAATTCACCCCTCCACTTT
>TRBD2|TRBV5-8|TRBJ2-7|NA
CASSQEGLAGGPGEQYF
TGTGCCAGCAGCCAAGAGGGACTAGCGGGAGGGCCGGGGGAGCAGTACTTC
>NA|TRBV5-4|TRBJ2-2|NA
CASSPRQGRDTGELFF
TGTGCCAGCAGCCCGCGACAGGGGAGGGACACCGGGGAGCTGTTTTTT
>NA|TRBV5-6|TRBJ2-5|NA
CASSFYPARETQYF
TGTGCCAGCAGCTTTTACCCCGCTCGGGAGACCCAGTACTTC
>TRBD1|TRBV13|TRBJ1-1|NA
CASSPAPGGTEAFF
TGTGCCAGCAGCCCTGCCCCAGGGGGCACTGAAGCTTTCTTT
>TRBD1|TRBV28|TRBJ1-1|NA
CASRLSFLQGGSRTEAFF
TGTGCCAGCAGACTCTCATTCCTACAGGGGGGGTCGAGAACTGAAGCTTTCTTT
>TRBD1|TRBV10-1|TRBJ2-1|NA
CASRHLRDRGHEQFF
TGCGCCAGCAGGCATCTCCGGGACAGGGGACATGAGCAGTTCTTC
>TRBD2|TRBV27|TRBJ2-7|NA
CASRSPGTSIYEQYF
TGTGCCAGCAGAAGTCCCGGGACTAGTATCTACGAGCAGTACTTC
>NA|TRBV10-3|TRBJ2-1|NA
CAISENRDGEQFF
TGTGCCATCAGTGAGAACAGGGACGGTGAGCAGTTCTTC
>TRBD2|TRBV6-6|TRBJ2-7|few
CASSYSGLAGVREQYF
TGTGCCAGCAGTTACTCGGGGCTAGCGGGAGTTCGCGAGCAGTACTTC
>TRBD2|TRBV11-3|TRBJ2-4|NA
CASSLGRGRGGVLAKNIQYF
TGTGCCAGCAGCTTAGGGCGCGGGAGGGGAGGAGTTTTAGCCAAAAACATTCAGTACTTC
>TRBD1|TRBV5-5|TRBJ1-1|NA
CASSSGQGHTEAFF
TGTGCCAGCAGCTCGGGACAGGGTCACACTGAAGCTTTCTTT
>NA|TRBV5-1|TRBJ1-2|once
CASSPTNYGYTF
TGCGCCAGCAGCCCAACTAACTATGGCTACACCTTC
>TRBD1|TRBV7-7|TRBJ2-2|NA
CASSPNPGGKLFF
TGTGCTAGCAGCCCAAACCCAGGGGGCAAGCTGTTTTTT
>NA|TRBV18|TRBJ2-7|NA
CASSPRGGPSYEQYF
TGTGCCAGCTCACCAAGAGGCGGGCCGTCCTACGAGCAGTACTTC
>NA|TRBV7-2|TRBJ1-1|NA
CASSPHMNTEAFF
TGTGCCAGCAGCCCGCACATGAACACTGAAGCTTTCTTT
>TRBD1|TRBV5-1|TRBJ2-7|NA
CASSLGQGAYEQYF
TGCGCCAGCAGCTTGGGACAGGGGGCCTACGAGCAGTACTTC
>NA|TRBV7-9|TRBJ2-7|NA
CASGKMTEQYF
TGTGCCAGCGGCAAAATGACAGAGCAGTACTTC
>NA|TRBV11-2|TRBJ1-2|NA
CASSLAAGGGYGYTF
TGTGCCAGCAGCCTGGCGGCCGGGGGGGGCTATGGCTACACCTTC
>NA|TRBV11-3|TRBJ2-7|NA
CASSLSQGLSYEQYF
TGTGCCAGCAGCTTGTCCCAGGGACTTTCCTACGAGCAGTACTTC
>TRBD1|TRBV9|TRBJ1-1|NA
CASTTTGANTEAFF
TGTGCCAGCACGACGACAGGGGCGAACACTGAAGCTTTCTTT
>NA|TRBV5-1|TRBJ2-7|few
CASSFRTGQYEQYF
TGCGCCAGCAGCTTTAGAACAGGGCAGTACGAGCAGTACTTC
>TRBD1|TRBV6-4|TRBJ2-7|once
CASSVRDRLYEQYF
TGTGCCAGCAGTGTGCGGGACAGGTTATACGAGCAGTACTTC
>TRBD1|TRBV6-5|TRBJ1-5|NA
CASSSDAGGYQPQHF
TGTGCCAGCAGTTCTGACGCAGGGGGGTACCAGCCCCAGCATTTT
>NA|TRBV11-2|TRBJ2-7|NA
CASSLDLTSRGEQYF
TGTGCCAGCAGCTTAGATCTCACTAGCCGAGGGGAGCAGTACTTC